Sequencing of this T cell receptor beta chain was carried out in a study of blood T cell repertoires in COVID-19. Study-wide context: COVID-19 samples, acute and convalescent, were from the United States, Italy and Spain.

In the source study's methods: Reference gene primer amplification in the assay estimated nucleated cell counts. Sequenced by immunoSEQ multiplex PCR; TCRdb stores in-frame clones only, minus some. V and J calls and clone size come straight from that table; D and trimming were deduced from the DNA. The sample consists of 65,000 to 85,000 clones, 78% of them appearing once. Trimming shortened V by 0 bases and J by 8 bases, and 20 bases separated the two germline ends. Per the germline V gene, CDR1 is SGHNT and CDR2 is YYREEE (reference sequence). There are 16 residues in the CDR3. The chain couples TRBV5-4 to TRBJ1-2; a weak D match, TRBD1 (6 bases). The material sequenced was peripheral blood. The sequence came from a human donor in a cohort sampled during active COVID-19. CDR3 region: CASSLGGHSGIEGYTF. DNA of the CDR3: TGTGCCAGCAGCTTGGGGGGACACTCGGGGATAGAGGGCTACACCTTC.